Listed below are T cell receptor beta chains from one sample, sequenced in a study of T cells in Graves' hyperthyroidism and ophthalmopathy. TCRdb itself ran the multiplex PCR reads through MiXCR, one entry per CDR3 protein. In the table there are under 350,000 distinct CDR3 sequences, 25% of which are singletons. The sequenced sample consisted of blood. Receptor source: a man between 40 and 49 years old with Graves' hyperthyroidism that later progressed to Graves' ophthalmopathy. The CDR3 runs from the conserved cysteine through the conserved F or W. The order of the fields is D gene, clone size, V gene, J gene, CDR3 protein, CDR3 DNA. The D gene is left open where the match is weak. Size is omitted from some rows. Given values are once, few, many or a class for expanded clones.

-	many	TRBV20-1	TRBJ2-7	CSARPGQSLGLGLPGGYEQYF	TGCAGTGCTAGACCGGGACAGAGTCTCGGTTTAGGGCTTCCCGGGGGTTACGAGCAGTACTTC
TRBD1	many	TRBV20-1	TRBJ1-5	CSASEGAGNQPQHF	TGCAGTGCTAGTGAGGGGGCGGGCAATCAGCCCCAGCATTTT
-	-	TRBV6-1	TRBJ2-5	CASRSAGGGQETQYF	TGTGCCAGCCGGAGCGCAGGGGGGGGACAAGAGACCCAGTACTTC
-	-	TRBV14	TRBJ1-1	CASSQEWEGGNTEAFF	TGTGCCAGCAGCCAAGAATGGGAAGGTGGGAACACTGAAGCTTTCTTT
-	many	TRBV7-3	TRBJ2-7	CASSLFHEQYF	TGTGCCAGCAGCTTATTCCACGAGCAGTACTTC
-	once	TRBV28	TRBJ1-2	CASSLREAGTIYGYTF	TGTGCCAGCAGTTTAAGGGAAGCCGGGACAATCTATGGCTACACCTTC
-	many	TRBV7-2	TRBJ2-2	CATRFYPNTGELFF	TGTGCCACCCGGTTCTATCCGAACACCGGGGAGCTGTTTTTT
-	many	TRBV19	TRBJ1-5	CASSLPRENQPQHF	TGTGCCAGTAGTCTTCCCAGGGAAAATCAGCCCCAGCATTTT
-	many	TRBV27	TRBJ2-7	CASSTKRPGAYEQYF	TGTGCCAGCAGTACGAAGCGGCCCGGCGCCTACGAGCAGTACTTC
TRBD1	many	TRBV28	TRBJ1-2	CASSSGTGRLFLDGYTF	TGTGCCAGCAGCTCCGGGACAGGGAGACTATTTTTGGATGGCTACACCTTC
-	many	TRBV6-1	TRBJ1-2	CASSPSSHYGYTF	TGTGCCAGCAGTCCCTCTTCCCACTATGGCTACACCTTC
TRBD1	many	TRBV6-5	TRBJ2-7	CASTGTGLGDEQYF	TGTGCCAGCACCGGGACAGGGCTGGGGGACGAGCAGTACTTC
TRBD1	many	TRBV11-2	TRBJ2-4	CASSPDRGNIQYF	TGTGCCAGCAGCCCGGACAGGGGTAACATTCAGTACTTC
-	many	TRBV5-1	TRBJ1-1	CASSLNPGRTEAFF	TGCGCCAGCAGCTTGAATCCCGGCCGAACTGAAGCTTTCTTT
-	-	TRBV6-2/TRBV6-3	TRBJ1-2	CASSSGLGPSYGYTF	TGTGCCAGCAGTTCGGGGCTCGGTCCCTCCTATGGCTACACCTTC
-	-	TRBV19	TRBJ1-1	CASKLHRENTEAFF	TGTGCCAGCAAGCTACACCGTGAGAACACTGAAGCTTTCTTT
-	-	TRBV28	TRBJ1-5	CASSPKGGQPQHF	TGTGCCAGCAGCCCTAAGGGTGGTCAGCCCCAGCATTTT
TRBD1	many	TRBV24-1	TRBJ1-1	CATSDPGQGAAEAFF	TGTGCCACCAGTGACCCGGGACAGGGGGCGGCTGAAGCTTTCTTT
-	-	TRBV7-2	TRBJ2-7	CATRDGPYEQYF	TGTGCCACCCGGGACGGCCCCTACGAGCAGTACTTC
-	-	TRBV6-1	TRBJ2-7	CASSGYHYEQYF	TGTGCCAGCAGCGGTTATCACTACGAGCAGTACTTC
TRBD1	-	TRBV20-1	TRBJ2-7	CSATDRVAYEQYF	TGCAGTGCCACGGACAGGGTGGCCTACGAGCAGTACTTC
-	many	TRBV11-3	TRBJ1-2	CASSGKNGYGYTF	TGTGCCAGCAGCGGGAAGAACGGCTATGGCTACACCTTC
-	-	TRBV5-8	TRBJ1-5	CASSLHRVSNQPQHF	TGTGCCAGCAGCTTGCACAGGGTTAGCAATCAGCCCCAGCATTTT
-	many	TRBV28	TRBJ1-1	CASRRTAREAFF	TGTGCCAGCAGAAGGACGGCCCGTGAAGCTTTCTTT
TRBD2	-	TRBV20-1	TRBJ2-7	CSAMESGRLSREQYF	TGCAGTGCTATGGAGAGCGGGAGGCTCTCTAGGGAGCAGTACTTC
-	many	TRBV10-3	TRBJ2-2	CAISSGHRNTGELFF	TGTGCCATCAGCTCGGGACATAGGAACACCGGGGAGCTGTTTTTT
-	many	TRBV4-1	TRBJ1-1	CASSQPREGMNTEAFF	TGCGCCAGCAGCCAACCCCGGGAGGGGATGAACACTGAAGCTTTCTTT
-	many	TRBV5-1	TRBJ1-5	CASSLGHHSNQPQHF	TGCGCCAGCAGCCTTGGACACCATAGCAATCAGCCCCAGCATTTT
TRBD1	many	TRBV11-3	TRBJ1-1	CASRGDRGLGAFF	TGTGCCAGCAGAGGAGACAGGGGGTTGGGGGCTTTCTTT
-	many	TRBV24-1	TRBJ2-2	CATQGRPTGELFF	TGTGCCACCCAGGGGCGCCCCACCGGGGAGCTGTTTTTT
-	-	TRBV18	TRBJ1-2	CASSLTPALTNYGYTF	TGTGCCAGCTCACTGACCCCGGCACTAACTAACTATGGCTACACCTTC
TRBD1	many	TRBV7-3	TRBJ2-7	CASSYDRGPYEQYF	TGTGCCAGCAGCTACGACAGGGGGCCGTACGAGCAGTACTTC
TRBD1	many	TRBV30	TRBJ1-2	CAWSVRTGTYGYTF	TGTGCCTGGAGCGTACGGACAGGAACCTATGGCTACACCTTC
TRBD2	many	TRBV28	TRBJ2-7	CASSLSGTSSYEQYF	TGTGCCAGCAGTTTATCCGGGACTAGCTCCTACGAGCAGTACTTC
-	many	TRBV19	TRBJ2-6	CASSIADGSGANVLTF	TGTGCCAGTAGTATAGCAGACGGATCTGGGGCCAACGTCCTGACTTTC
TRBD2	many	TRBV19	TRBJ2-4	CASSMLASGKNIQYF	TGTGCCAGTAGTATGTTGGCTAGCGGAAAAAACATTCAGTACTTC
-	-	TRBV19	TRBJ1-1	CASSPRHPNTEAFF	TGTGCCAGTAGTCCCAGGCACCCGAACACTGAAGCTTTCTTT
-	many	TRBV15	TRBJ2-5	CATSREGRQETQYF	TGTGCCACCAGCAGAGAAGGGAGGCAAGAGACCCAGTACTTC
-	-	TRBV20-1	TRBJ1-1	CSAGTTVDTEAFF	TGCAGTGCCGGGACGACGGTGGACACTGAAGCTTTCTTT
TRBD1	many	TRBV6-1	TRBJ2-3	CATGTARSTDTQYF	TGTGCCACCGGGACAGCCCGTAGCACAGATACGCAGTATTTT
-	many	TRBV5-6	TRBJ1-2	CASSLPGDYGYTF	TGTGCCAGCAGCTTACCCGGAGACTATGGCTACACCTTC
TRBD1	-	TRBV20-1	TRBJ1-2	CSVTGDYGYTF	TGCAGTGTCACAGGGGATTATGGCTACACCTTC
-	-	TRBV4-2	TRBJ1-1	CASSQGTIGPSLNAFF	TGTGCCAGCAGCCAAGGGACGATAGGACCGTCCTTGAACGCTTTCTTT
-	many	TRBV10-3	TRBJ1-1	CAIRPLLGNTEAFF	TGTGCCATCAGACCACTTCTCGGGAACACTGAAGCTTTCTTT
-	many	TRBV5-1	TRBJ2-7	CASSPDSSSYEQYF	TGCGCCAGCAGCCCCGACTCGAGCTCCTACGAGCAGTACTTC
-	many	TRBV5-4	TRBJ1-2	CASSLGPDSNYGYTF	TGTGCCAGCAGCTTGGGACCCGACTCTAACTATGGCTACACCTTC
-	many	TRBV12-3/TRBV12-4	TRBJ1-2	CASSLKAGGYGYTF	TGTGCCAGCAGTTTAAAGGCCGGCGGCTATGGCTACACCTTC